This is a list of T cell receptor beta chains from one sample in a study of beta chain features in type 1 diabetes. Profiling relied on immunoSEQ multiplex PCR, and the TCRdb table lists in-frame clones only, not all of them. The table includes roughly 500,000 clones, approximately 10% detected once. The sample comprised naive CD4+ T cells from blood. The origin of the receptors is a woman aged 18-29 years in good health. Each CDR3 is given without its conserved first and last residue. D genes are given only for firm matches.

d_call v_call cdr3_aa
. TRBV5-4 ASSTRTGNEKQF
. TRBV30 ASKNLQAPNEKLF
TRBD2 TRBV7-2 ASSRRDSGPETQY
. TRBV9 ASSVGADRDSYNEQF
TRBD2 TRBV9 ASSAKLAGGRETQY
TRBD1 TRBV29-1 SVRRPGTGGEKLF
. TRBV18 ATRRSEAF
. TRBV19 ASSEDSTSYEQY
. TRBV9 ASSLDGLSNQPQH
TRBD1 TRBV4-3 ASSQERYRGRVADTQY
TRBD2 TRBV29-1 SVEKTSGGKTQY
TRBD1 TRBV28 ASSRDRVDTQY
TRBD1 TRBV2 ASREDRGWETQY
TRBD2 TRBV30 AWSVIRTSGRAADTQY
TRBD2 TRBV29-1 SVRRAGGPVETQY
TRBD1 TRBV27 ASSFQGVNEQY
TRBD2 TRBV10-3 AIRGELLAGAYNEQF
. TRBV29-1 SVERTTGVSGNTIY
. TRBV2 ASKRGNTEAF
. TRBV14 ASSQWYYGYT
. TRBV7-6 ASSLQLYNEQF
. TRBV14 ASSFQGIPGSGNQPQH
. TRBV18 ASSPLLSGQETQY
TRBD2 TRBV4-3 ASSRATSGQPL